This record covers a single T cell receptor (beta chain). Measured with immunoSEQ multiplex PCR; TCRdb has only the in-frame clones, and not every one. The sample consists of tens of thousands of clones, around 68% of them appearing once. This record belongs to a study of cytotoxic CD8 clonotypes in ibrutinib-treated CLL. The V end lost 1 base, the J end lost 2 bases, and 7 bases lay between the germline ends. The CDR3 covers 15 residues. Looked up from germline, CDR1 is SGHRS and CDR2 is YFSETQ. V and J are TRBV5-1 and TRBJ2-6, with D uncertain. Here the sequenced sample was PBMCs, taken after 12 months of ibrutinib treatment. The TCR originated in a human donor with chronic lymphocytic leukemia. CDR3 protein: CASSLPMTGANVLTF. CDR3 coding DNA: TGCGCCAGCAGCTTGCCGATGACTGGGGCCAACGTCCTGACTTTC.